Sequencing of this T cell receptor (beta chain) was carried out in a study of blood T cell repertoires in COVID-19. Assay: immunoSEQ multiplex PCR; the TCRdb copy retains only in-frame clones and omits some. This table has 190,000 or so clones, around nine tenths appearing once. This CDR3 contains 13 residues. CDR1 and CDR2 from the germline V gene are LGHDT and YNNKEL (reference sequence). V shed 3 bases and J 3 bases; nucleotides not matched to a gene: 1. The source of this sequence is a woman under 30 who had recovered from COVID-19. The sample taken for sequencing was peripheral blood. The V call is TRBV3-1 (or the pseudogene TRBV3-2), the J call TRBJ2-7; TRBD1 matches at 8 bases. CDR3 amino acids: CASSHGQGYEQYF. The CDR3 bases are TGTGCCAGCAGCCACGGACAGGGCTACGAGCAGTACTTC.